What follows are 9 T cell receptor beta chains derived from one specimen sequenced in a study of T-cell reconstitution after alpha-beta-depleted transplantation in children. Molecular barcoding with unique molecular identifiers was used for the TCRbeta library. MiXCR was run by TCRdb on the PCR reads, yielding one entry per CDR3 protein. In the table there are around 800,000 distinct CDR3 sequences, less than 20% of which are singletons. The sample here was PBMCs, mostly from graft donor cells, taken 360 days after TCRalphabeta/CD19-depleted stem cell transplant. The receptors come from a male patient younger than 18 who had a stem cell transplant for acute lymphoblastic leukemia, so the T cells may come from the graft donor.

This clonotype has just a few counts. The V and J genes are TRBV20-1 and TRBJ2-1; TRBD2 matches 8 bases. The germline V gene encodes CDR1 DFQATT and CDR2 SNEGSKA (reference sequence). Trimming at V came to 0 bases and at J to 8 bases, leaving 12 bases not matched to a gene. This CDR3 is 16 amino acids long. The CDR3 here is CSARDRLATPGYEQFF. The CDR3 bases are TGCAGTGCTAGAGATAGACTAGCGACACCGGGCTATGAGCAGTTCTTC.

The chain carries TRBV20-1 and TRBJ2-2, with 7 bases that match TRBD2. The CDR3 spans 14 residues. CDR1 and CDR2 from the germline V gene are DFQATT and SNEGSKA (reference sequence). The J segment lost 7 bases and the V segment lost 3 bases, leaving 8 bases of the junction unmatched. The CDR3 is CSARAGTKSGELFF. In DNA form, the CDR3 reads TGCAGTGCTAGGGCAGGGACTAAGAGCGGGGAGCTGTTTTTT.

The V call is TRBV10-2, the J call TRBJ2-1; D may be TRBD2 (6 bases). The CDR3 runs to 14 residues. V was shortened by 6 bases and J by 5 bases, with 14 bases between the two germline ends. Germline V CDR1 and CDR2: WSHSY, SAAADI. Here the CDR3 DNA reads TGCGCCAGCAGCGGAGGATGGGGGGACAATGAGCAGTTCTTC. Amino acids: CASSGGWGDNEQFF.

The chain joins TRBV25-1 to TRBJ2-5, with D tentatively TRBD2 (6 bases). The CDR3 consists of 17 residues. V was pared by 6 bases and J by 2 bases, with 22 bases between. CDR1 and CDR2 (germline): MGHDK, SYGVNS. For the CDR3, the DNA is TGTGCCAGCAGCCCCCCCCCGCATCTGGCGGGGCAAGAGACCCAGTACTTC. Translating it yields CASSPPPHLAGQETQYF.

The DNA of the CDR3 is TGTGCCAGCAGCCAATCCGGGACTAGCTCCTACAATGAGCAGTTCTTC. The encoded protein is CASSQSGTSSYNEQFF. The V gene is TRBV4-2, the J gene TRBJ2-1; 8 bases map to TRBD2. The CDR3 is 16 residues long. CDR1 is LGHNA and CDR2 is YNFKEQ in the germline V gene. The V gene end was trimmed by 2 bases and the J gene end by 0 bases; junction bases not matched to a gene: 3.

This clonotype was observed once. V and J are TRBV27 and TRBJ1-5; TRBD1 matches at 11 bases. The germline gives CDR1 MNHEY, CDR2 SMNVEV (reference sequence). Germline trimming cut 5 bases from V and 2 bases from J; bases unmatched to any gene: 2. This CDR3 is 15 amino acids long. CDR3 region: CASSVDRGRNQPQHF. DNA for the CDR3: TGTGCCAGCAGTGTGGACAGGGGGCGCAATCAGCCCCAGCATTTT.

The chain combines TRBV5-1 with TRBJ2-1; a weak D match, TRBD2 (6 bases). CDR3 length equals 12 residues. The germline CDR1 and CDR2 sequences are SGHRS and YFSETQ. Trimming shortened V by 10 bases and J by 8 bases, and 16 bases separated the two germline ends. The CDR3 spells CASRLGADEQFF. Here the CDR3 DNA reads TGCGCCTCTAGACTAGGGGCAGATGAGCAGTTCTTC. The complete variable domain, with remaining parts taken from reference TRBV5-1 and TRBJ2-1, reads KAGVTQTPRYLIKTRGQQVTLSCSPISGHRSVSWYQQTPGQGLQFLFEYFSETQRNKGNFPGRFSGRQFSNSRSEMNVSTLELGDSALYLCASRLGADEQFFGPGTRLTVL.

This clonotype was seen more than once but under ten times. This chain connects TRBV9 to TRBJ2-7; D is perhaps TRBD2 (6 bases). The CDR3 is made up of 13 amino acids. Germline V gene data show CDR1 as SGDLS and CDR2 as YYNGEE. The germline V and J ends were trimmed by 4 bases and 5 bases, with 13 bases remaining between them. The CDR3 sequence: CASSPKWGDEQYF. For the CDR3, the DNA is TGTGCCAGCAGCCCGAAGTGGGGGGACGAGCAGTACTTC. Drawing the rest from reference TRBV9 and TRBJ2-7, the complete variable domain is DSGVTQTPKHLITATGQRVTLRCSPRSGDLSVYWYQQSLDQGLQFLIQYYNGEERAKGNILERFSAQQFPDLHSELNLSSLELGDSALYFCASSPKWGDEQYFGPGTRLTVT.

The rearrangement joins TRBV13 to TRBJ2-7; D is possibly TRBD1 (7 bases). Germline V gene sequence: CDR1 PRHDT, CDR2 FYEKMQ (reference sequence). The CDR3 has 19 residues. Deletions cut 6 bases from V and 9 bases from J, with 36 bases between. The CDR3 spells CASSSYDRVSLAAPLRQYF. CDR3 coding DNA: TGTGCCAGCAGTTCATATGACAGGGTATCACTAGCCGCACCCCTCCGGCAGTACTTC. The whole variable domain, filled in from reference TRBV13 and TRBJ2-7, reads AAGVIQSPRHLIKEKRETATLKCYPIPRHDTVYWYQQGPGQDPQFLISFYEKMQSDKGSIPDRFSAQQFSDYHSELNMSSLELGDSALYFCASSSYDRVSLAAPLRQYFGPGTRLTVT.